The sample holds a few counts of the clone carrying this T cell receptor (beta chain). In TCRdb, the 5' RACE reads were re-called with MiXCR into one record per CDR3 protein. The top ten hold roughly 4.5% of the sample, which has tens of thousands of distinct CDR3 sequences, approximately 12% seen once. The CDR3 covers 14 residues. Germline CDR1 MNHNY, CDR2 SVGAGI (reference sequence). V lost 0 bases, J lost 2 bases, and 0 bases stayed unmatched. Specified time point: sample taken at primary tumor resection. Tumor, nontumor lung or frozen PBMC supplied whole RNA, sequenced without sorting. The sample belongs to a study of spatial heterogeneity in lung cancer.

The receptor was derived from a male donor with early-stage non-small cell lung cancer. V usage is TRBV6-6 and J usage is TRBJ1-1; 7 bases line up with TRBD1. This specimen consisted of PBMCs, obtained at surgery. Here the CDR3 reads CASSYSGGNTEAFF. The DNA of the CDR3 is TGTGCCAGCAGTTACTCAGGGGGCAACACTGAAGCTTTCTTT.